This T cell receptor beta chain is from a study of blood T cell repertoires in COVID-19 (dated by TCRdb to 2019 to 2021). Regarding the study in general: Samples covering the acute and convalescent phases of COVID-19 were provided by collaborators in the United States, Italy and Spain. Where available, HLA class I and class II types were obtained from metadata supplied by the sample provider rather than from assay-based typing. The material from the prospective study consisted of cDNA or gDNA derived from T cells, B-cell-depleted T cells, or PBMCs. Deeply sampled blood TCRbeta repertoires from subjects exposed to, actively infected with, or recovered from COVID-19 were included in the dataset. The repertoires were released in a freely available public database meant as a resource for research on the immune response to SARS-CoV-2. A de-identified subject ID, COVID-19 status, age in years and sex were almost always included in the sample metadata. The samples were drawn from two sources: the first 160 participants of the ongoing ImmuneRACE study, and 1,200 or so subjects contributed by 6 global collaborators.

V is cut by 1 base and J by 5 bases, and the space between the germline ends is 7 bases. The germline V gene (reference sequence) sets CDR1 to MNHEY and CDR2 to SMNVEV. Counted from cysteine to phenylalanine, this CDR3 has 13 amino acids. Left in the record is the CDR3 DNA by itself, 39 bases read in frame from the first base. TCRbeta CDR3 regions were amplified from genomic DNA using the immunoSEQ Assay, a bias-controlled multiplex PCR. For the original study's pipeline: Within the assay, amplification of reference gene primers was used to estimate how many nucleated cells each sample contained. To quantify the absolute abundance of each unique TCRbeta CDR3 rearrangement, sequence reads were collapsed and filtered. For each sample, productive Simpson clonality was calculated as the square root of Simpson's diversity index across productive rearrangements. TCRdb carries this immuneACCESS record with in-frame sequences only. Its versions omit some clonotypes, under half of them owing to an unresolved V gene in the studies checked, with the rest unexplained. The D gene and trimming were derived from the DNA, and the V and J assignments and clone size from that table. The sample table shows around 300,000 clones, and 70% to 90% are seen once. The ten largest account for roughly 7.8% of the sample.

What the authors observed across the whole study: How much clinical and demographic metadata was included differed by source and by participant, and the metadata was provided uncurated.

A note on this clone: Its antigen is currently not known. No much larger clone exists at a distance of one base, and base qualities are not known.

Each collaborating institution followed its own protocols to collect whole blood in K2EDTA tubes. Collaborator samples were shipped for TCRbeta analysis as frozen whole blood, isolated PBMCs, or DNA extracted from either sample type. This TCR came from a human donor in a cohort sampled during active COVID-19. Source material: peripheral blood. The chain employs TRBV27 and TRBJ2-3; no D gene is confidently identified. The encoded CDR3 is CASSLFSGDTQYF. In nucleotide form, the sequence is TGTGCCAGCAGTTTATTCTCCGGAGATACGCAGTATTTT.